This record covers a single TCR beta chain. The patients had localized lung adenocarcinoma, a non-small cell subtype. The data originate from a study of CD4 and CD8 cells across lung adenocarcinoma regions. MiXCR, run by TCRdb on the PCR reads, gives a single entry per CDR3 protein. The profile shows about 16,000 distinct CDR3 sequences, under 70% of them singletons. The CDR3 runs to 17 residues. V gave up 4 bases and J gave up 6 bases; unmatched junction bases: 11. Germline V CDR1 and CDR2: MNHEY, SVGAGI. This chain links TRBV6-5 with TRBJ2-5, with 13 bases matching TRBD2. Specimen: CD8+ T cells from the center of a lung tumor. The TCR sequence derives from a female donor with lung adenocarcinoma. The CD4 and CD8 labels of this study may be unreliable. The CDR3 loop reads CASSSASGLAGRKTQYF. The CDR3 region has the DNA TGTGCCAGCAGTTCCGCCTCGGGACTAGCGGGGAGGAAGACCCAGTACTTC.